This TCR beta chain was sequenced for a study of CD8 T cells in ankylosing spondylitis. General study results and limits: Earlier work had already found some motif variants in reactive arthritis synovial fluid and blood. In ankylosing spondylitis blood, a motif of about eight highly homologous TCR beta variants appeared characteristic. Matched ankylosing spondylitis synovial fluid reportedly contained a significantly enriched population of disease-linked clones.

Germline V gene sequence: CDR1 SGHTA, CDR2 FQGTGA. V was shortened by 6 bases and J by 6 bases, with 17 bases between the two germline ends. The CDR3 loop spans 15 amino acids. As regards this clonotype: Its specificity is not known.

Libraries for TCR beta were made by quantitative 5'-RACE with molecular barcodes. TCRdb independently ran MiXCR on the 5' RACE reads; one entry per CDR3 protein. The table lists under 850,000 distinct CDR3 sequences, about 20% of them singletons. This sequence originates from a male donor with ankylosing spondylitis. The sequenced sample was blood, either unsorted or a sorted T cell fraction (not recorded which). The rearrangement joins TRBV7-3 to TRBJ2-2; D is ambiguous. The DNA for the CDR3 is TGTGCCAGCAGTATTGTTGTGGGCGGATCCGGGGAGCTGTTTTTT. It yields the protein CASSIVVGGSGELFF.